These 25 T cell receptor beta chains came from one sample sequenced in a study of graft-versus-host responses after intestinal transplantation. No antigen has been assigned to these receptors. Data came from immunoSEQ multiplex PCR; TCRdb stores just in-frame clones and leaves some out. The table has over 85,000 clones, 94% seen once. The specimen was unstimulated CD4+ T cells sorted from spleen or lymph node cells, collected before transplant. Every receptor here comes from a human donor who was the organ donor for an intestinal transplant.

This clone was detected only once. The V gene is TRBV10-3, the J gene TRBJ1-1; D is possibly TRBD1 (5 bases). Trimming removed 6 bases at V and 1 base at J, with 15 bases between. The germline CDR1 and CDR2 sequences are ENHRY and SYGVKD. This CDR3 has 15 residues. The chain's CDR3 is CAIREDGTSNTEAFF. CDR3 in DNA: TGTGCCATCAGGGAGGACGGGACTTCGAACACTGAAGCTTTCTTT.

This clone is a singleton in its sample. The chain combines TRBV10-3 with TRBJ1-4; weak D call: TRBD1 (6 bases). The CDR3 consists of 16 residues. CDR1 ENHRY and CDR2 SYGVKD come from the germline V gene. The V end was cut by 2 bases, the J end by 5 bases, with 15 bases between. The CDR3 protein is CAISEGRGQRNEKLFF. In DNA form, the CDR3 reads TGTGCCATCAGTGAGGGCCGTGGACAGAGAAATGAAAAACTGTTTTTT.

The chain links TRBV11-2 to TRBJ1-2, with 7 bases identical to TRBD1. The J segment lost 7 bases and the V segment lost 0 bases, leaving 11 bases of the junction unmatched. The CDR3 covers 16 residues. Germline V CDR1 and CDR2: SGHAT, FQNNGV. CDR3 protein: CASSLDLTTGPGGYTF. The CDR3 nucleotides read TGTGCCAGCAGCTTAGATTTGACGACAGGGCCTGGTGGCTACACCTTC.

The genes are TRBV29-1 and TRBJ2-7; D is tentatively TRBD1 or TRBD2 (5 bases each). Between the trimmed V and J ends, which lost 7 bases and 5 bases, there was a span of 21 bases. This CDR3 has 14 amino acids. Germline CDR1 reads SQVTM; CDR2 reads ANQGSEA. The CDR3 region is CSASKALVGDEQYF. The CDR3 DNA reads as TGCAGCGCCAGCAAGGCCCTCGTGGGGGACGAGCAGTACTTC.

The chain couples TRBV6-1 to TRBJ2-7, with TRBD1 matching over 9 bases. Germline values: CDR1 MNHNS, CDR2 SASEGT. This CDR3 is 14 amino acids long. V gave up 7 bases and J gave up 3 bases; unmatched junction bases: 7. CDR3 DNA sequence: TGTGCCAGCACCAAAGGACAGGGGCTCTACGAGCAGTACTTC. It codes for CASTKGQGLYEQYF.

The rearrangement joins TRBV18 to TRBJ1-1; the D is unclear. This CDR3 comprises 13 residues. V was shortened by 2 bases and J by 6 bases, with 10 bases between the two germline ends. Per germline, CDR1 KGHSH and CDR2 LQKENI. CDR3 nucleotide sequence: TGTGCCAGCTCACCATTCGAACAATCTGAAGCTTTCTTT. Its translation: CASSPFEQSEAFF. The complete variable domain, with remaining parts taken from reference TRBV18 and TRBJ1-1, reads NAGVMQNPRHLVRRRGQEARLRCSPMKGHSHVYWYRQLPEEGLKFMVYLQKENIIDESGMPKERFSAEFPKEGPSILRIQQVVRGDSAAYFCASSPFEQSEAFFGQGTRLTVV.

The chain recombines TRBV7-2 with TRBJ2-3; D is possibly TRBD1 (5 bases). CDR3 length: 13 amino acids. Germline V gene data show CDR1 as SGHTA and CDR2 as FQGNSA. The V gene lost 5 bases and the J gene lost 6 bases, with 12 bases spanning the gap. CDR3: CASSLLGVDTQYF. CDR3 bases: TGTGCCAGCAGCCTCCTAGGGGTTGATACGCAGTATTTT.

The chain couples TRBV18 to TRBJ2-7, with TRBD1 identical over 11 bases. This CDR3 has 16 residues. Trimming took 2 bases from V and 7 from J; bases not matched to a gene: 10. The V gene's germline CDR1 is KGHSH and CDR2 LQKENI. The CDR3 region has the DNA TGTGCCAGCTCACCAATATCAGGACAGGGGGCCGGGGAGCAGTACTTC. Translation: CASSPISGQGAGEQYF.

The V and J genes are TRBV11-1 and TRBJ1-1, with a weak D call TRBD1 (5 bases). Germline-derived CDR1 and CDR2 are SGHAT and FQDESV (reference sequence). There are 14 residues in the CDR3. The V end was cut by 4 bases, the J end by 7 bases, with 16 bases between. CDR3: CASSSPTRDGEAFF. CDR3 in DNA: TGTGCCAGCAGCTCGCCCACCCGGGACGGTGAAGCTTTCTTT.

The chain has TRBV5-6 and TRBJ2-1; the D is unclear. The CDR3 is made up of 13 amino acids. Trimming removed 2 bases from V and 6 bases from J, with 9 bases in between. Looked up from germline, CDR1 is SGHDT and CDR2 is YYEEEE. The CDR3 nucleotides read TGTGCCAGCAGCTTTTACGGTATCAATGAGCAGTTCTTC. It yields the protein CASSFYGINEQFF.

V and J are TRBV9 and TRBJ1-4; possible D gene TRBD1, 6 bases. Germline V gene data show CDR1 as SGDLS and CDR2 as YYNGEE. The V end was cut by 5 bases, the J end by 8 bases, with 13 bases between. The CDR3 spans 13 residues. The CDR3 reads CASSLRGGEKLFF. CDR3 DNA: TGTGCCAGCAGTCTCAGGGGAGGGGAAAAACTGTTTTTT.

The rearrangement links TRBV7-2 to TRBJ2-7; the D is unclear. Per germline, CDR1 SGHTA and CDR2 FQGNSA. V was trimmed by 2 bases and J by 3 bases, leaving 11 bases between them. The CDR3 loop spans 14 amino acids. The CDR3, as DNA: TGTGCCAGCAGCTTAACGTCCGGGCTCTACGAGCAGTACTTC. Residues: CASSLTSGLYEQYF.

The chain is built from TRBV13 and TRBJ1-1; 9 positions match TRBD1. The CDR3 extends over 13 amino acids. Germline-derived CDR1 and CDR2 are PRHDT and FYEKMQ (reference sequence). The junction had 9 bases not matched to a gene; V was cut back by 6 bases and J by 10 bases. The CDR3 sequence is CASRHTGGVRAFF. CDR3 bases: TGTGCCAGCAGGCACACAGGGGGCGTACGAGCTTTCTTT. Together with reference TRBV13 and TRBJ1-1, the CDR3 gives the full variable domain: AAGVIQSPRHLIKEKRETATLKCYPIPRHDTVYWYQQGPGQDPQFLISFYEKMQSDKGSIPDRFSAQQFSDYHSELNMSSLELGDSALYFCASRHTGGVRAFFGQGTRLTVV.

The V gene is TRBV4-2, the J gene TRBJ2-1; 8 nucleotides align to TRBD1. CDR3 size: 15 residues. V lost 2 bases and J lost 6; bases outside the gene matches: 6. Germline CDR1 reads LGHNA; CDR2 reads YNFKEQ. CDR3 amino acids: CASSQTGGRGNEQFF. In DNA, the CDR3 is TGTGCCAGCAGCCAAACAGGGGGAAGGGGCAATGAGCAGTTCTTC.

The J gene is TRBJ1-1, the V gene TRBV6-5; D is possibly TRBD1 (5 bases). The CDR3 is 12 amino acids. Looked up from germline, CDR1 is MNHEY and CDR2 is SVGAGI. Between the trimmed V and J ends, which lost 6 bases and 11 bases, there was a span of 16 bases. The chain's CDR3 is CASSEWGVRAFF. As DNA, the CDR3 is TGTGCCAGCAGCGAATGGGGGGTCCGGGCTTTCTTT.

The chain is built from TRBV2 and TRBJ2-1; TRBD2 matches 10 bases. This CDR3 comprises 12 residues. V gave up 6 bases and J gave up 12 bases; unmatched junction bases: 5. Looked up from germline, CDR1 is SNHLY and CDR2 is FYNNEI. DNA of the CDR3: TGTGCCAGCAGCGAGCGGGGGGGTACGCAGTTCTTC. This translates into CASSERGGTQFF.

This clone is a singleton in its sample. The rearrangement links TRBV30 to TRBJ1-1; D gene unclear. V lost 3 bases and J lost 7, with 9 bases in between. Germline CDR1 reads GTSNPN; CDR2 reads SVGIG (reference sequence). CDR3 length: 11 amino acids. CDR3 protein: CAWRNQLEAFF. The CDR3 DNA sequence: TGTGCCTGGAGGAACCAGCTTGAAGCTTTCTTT. The whole variable domain, remainder taken from reference TRBV30 and TRBJ1-1, is SQTIHQWPATLVQPVGSPLSLECTVEGTSNPNLYWYRQAAGRGLQLLFYSVGIGQISSEVPQNLSASRPQDRQFILSSKKLLLSDSGFYLCAWRNQLEAFFGQGTRLTVV.

This chain links TRBV9 with TRBJ1-5; TRBD1 matches 8 bases. The germline V gene encodes CDR1 SGDLS and CDR2 YYNGEE. The CDR3 loop spans 15 amino acids. J lost 3 bases, V lost 0 bases, and 2 bases had no gene match. CDR3 amino acids: CASSVGQGNNQPQHF. CDR3 in DNA: TGTGCCAGCAGCGTAGGACAGGGGAACAATCAGCCCCAGCATTTT.

The chain joins TRBV4-1 to TRBJ1-6; 7 bases align to TRBD1. Looked up from germline, CDR1 is MGHRA and CDR2 is YSYEKL. CDR3 length equals 16 residues. Unmatched junction bases numbered 11, after V lost 4 bases and J lost 8 bases. CDR3 sequence: CASSPPLTGDHSPLHF. The CDR3 coding sequence is TGCGCCAGCAGCCCGCCCCTAACAGGGGATCATTCACCCCTCCACTTT.

This chain connects TRBV6-6 to TRBJ1-5; 7 positions agree with TRBD1. This CDR3 is built from 15 residues. Germline V gene sequence: CDR1 MNHNY, CDR2 SVGAGI (reference sequence). Trimming removed 2 bases from V and 4 bases from J; junction bases left unmatched: 5. Here the CDR3 reads CASSYRTGGNQPQHF. CDR3 nucleotide sequence: TGTGCCAGCAGTTACCGGACAGGCGGGAATCAGCCCCAGCATTTT.

The chain joins TRBV7-8 to TRBJ2-7; D remains unclear. Germline lookup yields CDR1 SGHVS and CDR2 FQNEAQ. Trimming shortened V by 5 bases and J by 1 base, and 6 bases separated the two germline ends. The CDR3 runs to 12 residues. CDR3: CASSPQSYEQYF. The CDR3 DNA is TGTGCCAGCAGCCCACAGTCCTACGAGCAGTACTTC.

The V and J genes are TRBV4-3 and TRBJ1-2; D ambiguous. This CDR3 has 15 amino acids. Trimming cost V 0 bases and J 5 bases, with 13 bases left between them. Germline V gives CDR1 LGHNA, CDR2 YSLEER. CDR3 bases: TGCGCCAGCAGCCAAGAAGTCCGCGGGTCTTATGGCTACACCTTC. Its translation: CASSQEVRGSYGYTF.

V is TRBV19 and J is TRBJ1-5, with D possibly being TRBD1 (5 bases). V was pared by 1 base and J by 11 bases, with 15 bases between. The CDR3 totals 14 residues. Germline loops: CDR1 LNHDA, CDR2 SQIVND (reference sequence). CDR3 loop: CASSIVTGLTAQHF. The DNA of the CDR3 is TGTGCCAGTAGTATAGTAACAGGCCTCACGGCCCAGCATTTT.

The chain is built from TRBV28 and TRBJ1-2; possible D gene TRBD1, 5 bases. Trimming removed 6 bases at V and 6 bases at J, with 14 bases between. CDR1 is MDHEN and CDR2 is SYDVKM in the germline V gene. The CDR3 totals 13 residues. The chain's CDR3 is CASSSGTSHGYTF. The DNA of the CDR3 is TGTGCCAGCAGCTCCGGGACTTCGCATGGCTACACCTTC.

The chain combines TRBV6-6 with TRBJ2-5; TRBD2 matches at 12 bases. The J call could be wrong; TRBJ2-7 is a better fit for the DNA end. Germline assignment: CDR1 MNHNY and CDR2 SVGAGI (reference sequence). CDR3 size: 16 residues. The CDR3 region has the DNA TGTGCCAGCAGTGCGACAACTAGCGGGGGGACCTACGAGCAGTACTTC. Protein product: CASSATTSGGTYEQYF.